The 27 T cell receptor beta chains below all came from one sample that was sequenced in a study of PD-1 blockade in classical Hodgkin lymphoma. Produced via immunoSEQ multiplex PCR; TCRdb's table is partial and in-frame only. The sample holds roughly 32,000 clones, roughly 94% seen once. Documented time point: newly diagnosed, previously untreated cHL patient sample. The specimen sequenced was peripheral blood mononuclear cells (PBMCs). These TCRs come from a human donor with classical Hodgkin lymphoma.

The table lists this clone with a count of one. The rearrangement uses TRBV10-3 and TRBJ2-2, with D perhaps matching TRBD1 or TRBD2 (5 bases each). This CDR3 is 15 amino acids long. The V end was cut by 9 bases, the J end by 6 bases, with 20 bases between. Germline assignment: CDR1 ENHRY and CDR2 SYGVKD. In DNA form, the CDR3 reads TGTGCCATTCGCCGAGGGACCCAGGGCGCCGGGGAGCTGTTTTTT. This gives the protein CAIRRGTQGAGELFF.

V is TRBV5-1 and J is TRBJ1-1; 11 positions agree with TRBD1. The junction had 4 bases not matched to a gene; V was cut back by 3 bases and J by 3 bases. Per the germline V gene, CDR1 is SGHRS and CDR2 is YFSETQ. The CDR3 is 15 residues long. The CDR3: CASSWTGGLDTEAFF. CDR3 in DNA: TGCGCCAGCAGCTGGACAGGGGGCTTGGACACTGAAGCTTTCTTT.

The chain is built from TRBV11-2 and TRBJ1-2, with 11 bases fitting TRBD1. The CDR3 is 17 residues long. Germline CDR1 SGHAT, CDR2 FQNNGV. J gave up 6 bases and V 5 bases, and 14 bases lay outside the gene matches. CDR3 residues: CASSGTGGVGSLDGYTF. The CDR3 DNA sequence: TGTGCCAGCAGCGGGACAGGGGGGGTTGGGTCATTAGATGGCTACACCTTC. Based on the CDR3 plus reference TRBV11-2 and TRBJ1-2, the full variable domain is EAGVAQSPRYKIIEKRQSVAFWCNPISGHATLYWYQQILGQGPKLLIQFQNNGVVDDSQLPKDRFSAERLKGVDSTLKIQPAKLEDSAVYLCASSGTGGVGSLDGYTFGSGTRLTVV.

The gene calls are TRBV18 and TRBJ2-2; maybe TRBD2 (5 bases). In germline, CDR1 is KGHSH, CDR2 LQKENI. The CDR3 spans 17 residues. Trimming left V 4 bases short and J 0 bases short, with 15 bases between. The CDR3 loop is CASSLLALSANTGELFF. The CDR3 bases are TGTGCCAGCTCACTACTGGCCCTTAGCGCGAACACCGGGGAGCTGTTTTTT.

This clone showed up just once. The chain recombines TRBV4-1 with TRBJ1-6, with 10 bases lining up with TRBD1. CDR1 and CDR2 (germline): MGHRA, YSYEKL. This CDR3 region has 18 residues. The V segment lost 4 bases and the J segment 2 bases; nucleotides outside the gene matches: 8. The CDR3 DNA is TGCGCCAGCAGCCCAGGGACAGGGGAACTCGCCTATAATTCACCCCTCCACTTT. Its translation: CASSPGTGELAYNSPLHF.

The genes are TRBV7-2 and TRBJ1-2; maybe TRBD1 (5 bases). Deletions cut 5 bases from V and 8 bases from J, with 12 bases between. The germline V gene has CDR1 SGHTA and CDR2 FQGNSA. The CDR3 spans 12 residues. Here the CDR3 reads CASSPNGGGYTF. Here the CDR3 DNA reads TGTGCCAGCAGCCCGAACGGGGGGGGCTACACCTTC.

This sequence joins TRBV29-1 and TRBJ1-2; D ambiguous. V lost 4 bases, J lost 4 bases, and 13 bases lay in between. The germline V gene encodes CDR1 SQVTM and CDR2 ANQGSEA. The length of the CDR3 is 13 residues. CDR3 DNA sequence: TGCAGCGTTGGGAGGCCGGAGATCTATGGCTACACCTTC. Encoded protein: CSVGRPEIYGYTF.

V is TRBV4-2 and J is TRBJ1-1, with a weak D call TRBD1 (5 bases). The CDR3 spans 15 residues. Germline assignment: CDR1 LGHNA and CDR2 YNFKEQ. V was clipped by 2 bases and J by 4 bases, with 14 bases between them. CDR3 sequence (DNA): TGTGCCAGCAGCCAACCTCAGGGTAGCGCCACTGAAGCTTTCTTT. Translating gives CASSQPQGSATEAFF.

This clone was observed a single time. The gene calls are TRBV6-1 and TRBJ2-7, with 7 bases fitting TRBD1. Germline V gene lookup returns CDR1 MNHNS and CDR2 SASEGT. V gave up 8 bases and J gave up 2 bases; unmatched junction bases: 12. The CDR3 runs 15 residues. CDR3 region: CASQGFDRAAYEQYF. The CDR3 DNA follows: TGTGCCAGCCAGGGGTTTGACAGGGCGGCCTACGAGCAGTACTTC.

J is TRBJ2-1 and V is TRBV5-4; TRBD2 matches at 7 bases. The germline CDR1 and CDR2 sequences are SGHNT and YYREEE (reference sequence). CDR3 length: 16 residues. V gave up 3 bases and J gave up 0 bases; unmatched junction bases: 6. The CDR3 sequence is CASSWGDYHSYNEQFF. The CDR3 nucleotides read TGTGCCAGCAGCTGGGGGGACTACCACTCCTACAATGAGCAGTTCTTC.

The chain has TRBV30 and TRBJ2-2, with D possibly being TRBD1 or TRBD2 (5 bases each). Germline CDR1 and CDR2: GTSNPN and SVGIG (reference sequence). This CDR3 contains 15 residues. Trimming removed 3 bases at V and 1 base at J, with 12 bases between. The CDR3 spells CAWSRAAENTGELFF. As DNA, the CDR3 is TGTGCCTGGAGCAGGGCAGCGGAGAACACCGGGGAGCTGTTTTTT.

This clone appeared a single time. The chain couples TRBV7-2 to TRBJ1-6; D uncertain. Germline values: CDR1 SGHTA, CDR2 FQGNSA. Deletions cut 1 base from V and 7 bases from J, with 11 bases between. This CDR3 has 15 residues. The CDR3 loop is CASSLVNFWNSPLHF. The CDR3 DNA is TGTGCCAGCAGCTTAGTGAACTTCTGGAATTCACCCCTCCACTTT.

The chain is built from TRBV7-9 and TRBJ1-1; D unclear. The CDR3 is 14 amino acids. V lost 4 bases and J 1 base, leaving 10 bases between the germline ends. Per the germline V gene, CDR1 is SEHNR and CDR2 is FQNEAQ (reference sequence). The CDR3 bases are TGTGCCAGCAGCTACCCTTTTAAGAACACTGAAGCTTTCTTT. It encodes CASSYPFKNTEAFF.

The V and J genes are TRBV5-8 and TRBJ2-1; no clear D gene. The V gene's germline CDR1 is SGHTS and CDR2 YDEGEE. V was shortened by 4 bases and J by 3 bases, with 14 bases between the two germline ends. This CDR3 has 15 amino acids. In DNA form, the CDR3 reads TGTGCCAGCAGCACCGGGTCCGTTCGCTACAATGAGCAGTTCTTC. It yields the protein CASSTGSVRYNEQFF. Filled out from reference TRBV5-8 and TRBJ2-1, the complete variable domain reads EAGVTQSPTHLIKTRGQQATLRCSPISGHTSVYWYQQALGLGLQFLLWYDEGEERNRGNFPPRFSGRQFPNYSSELNVNALELEDSALYLCASSTGSVRYNEQFFGPGTRLTVL.

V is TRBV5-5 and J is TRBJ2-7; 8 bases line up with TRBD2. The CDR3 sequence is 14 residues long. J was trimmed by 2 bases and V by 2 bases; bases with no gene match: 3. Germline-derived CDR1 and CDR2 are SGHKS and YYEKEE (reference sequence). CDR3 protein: CASSLLAEPYEQYF. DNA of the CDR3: TGTGCCAGCAGCTTACTAGCGGAGCCCTACGAGCAGTACTTC.

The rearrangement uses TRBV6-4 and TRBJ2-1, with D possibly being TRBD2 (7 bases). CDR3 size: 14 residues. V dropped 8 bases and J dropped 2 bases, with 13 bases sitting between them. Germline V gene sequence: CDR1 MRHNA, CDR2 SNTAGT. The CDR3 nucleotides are TGTGCCAGCGGGTCGGGGGGCCCCTACAATGAGCAGTTCTTC. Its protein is CASGSGGPYNEQFF.

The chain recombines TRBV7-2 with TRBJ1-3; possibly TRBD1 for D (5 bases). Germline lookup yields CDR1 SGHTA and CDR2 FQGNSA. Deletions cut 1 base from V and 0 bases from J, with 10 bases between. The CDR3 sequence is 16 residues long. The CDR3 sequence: CASSLDRPSSGNTIYF. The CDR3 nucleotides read TGTGCCAGCAGCTTAGACAGGCCGAGCTCTGGAAACACCATATATTTT. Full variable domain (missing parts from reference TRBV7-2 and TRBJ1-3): GAGVSQSPSNKVTEKGKDVELRCDPISGHTALYWYRQSLGQGLEFLIYFQGNSAPDKSGLPSDRFSAERTGGSVSTLTIQRTQQEDSAVYLCASSLDRPSSGNTIYFGEGSWLTVV.

The CDR3, as DNA: TGTGCCAGCAGTTTTCTCTCCGGACCCGGCGGGGAGCTGTTTTTT. Translated: CASSFLSGPGGELFF. The rearrangement links TRBV27 to TRBJ2-2; D unclear. V was cut by 3 bases and J by 7 bases, with 15 bases left in between. The V gene's germline CDR1 is MNHEY and CDR2 SMNVEV (reference sequence). CDR3 length: 15 residues.

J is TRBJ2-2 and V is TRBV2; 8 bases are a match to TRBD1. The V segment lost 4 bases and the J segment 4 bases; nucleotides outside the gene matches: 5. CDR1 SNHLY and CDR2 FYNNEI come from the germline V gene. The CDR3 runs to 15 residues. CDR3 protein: CASSAGQGPTGELFF. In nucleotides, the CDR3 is TGTGCCAGCAGTGCCGGACAGGGTCCCACCGGGGAGCTGTTTTTT.

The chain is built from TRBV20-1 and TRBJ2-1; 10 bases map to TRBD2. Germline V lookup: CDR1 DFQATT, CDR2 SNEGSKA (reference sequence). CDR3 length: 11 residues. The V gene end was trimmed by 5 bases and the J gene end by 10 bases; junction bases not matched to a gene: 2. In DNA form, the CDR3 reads TGCAGTGCTGTAGCGGGGGGAGAGCAGTTCTTC. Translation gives CSAVAGGEQFF.

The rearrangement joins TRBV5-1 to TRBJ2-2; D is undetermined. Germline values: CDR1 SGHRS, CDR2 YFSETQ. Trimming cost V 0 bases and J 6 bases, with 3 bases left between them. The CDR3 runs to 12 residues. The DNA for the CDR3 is TGCGCCAGCAGCTTGGAGGCCGGGGAGCTGTTTTTT. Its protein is CASSLEAGELFF.

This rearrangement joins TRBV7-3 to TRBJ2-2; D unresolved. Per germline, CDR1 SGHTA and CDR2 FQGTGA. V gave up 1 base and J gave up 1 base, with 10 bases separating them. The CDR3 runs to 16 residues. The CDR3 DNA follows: TGTGCCAGCAGCTTAATCTATACCAAGAACACCGGGGAGCTGTTTTTT. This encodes CASSLIYTKNTGELFF. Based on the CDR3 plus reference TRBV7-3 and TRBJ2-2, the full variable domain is GAGVSQTPSNKVTEKGKYVELRCDPISGHTALYWYRQSLGQGPEFLIYFQGTGAADDSGLPNDRFFAVRPEGSVSTLKIQRTERGDSAVYLCASSLIYTKNTGELFFGEGSRLTVL.

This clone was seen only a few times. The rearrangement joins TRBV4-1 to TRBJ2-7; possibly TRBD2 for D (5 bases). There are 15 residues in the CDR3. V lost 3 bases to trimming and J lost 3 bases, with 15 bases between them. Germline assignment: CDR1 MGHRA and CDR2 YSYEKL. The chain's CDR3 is CASSQTIRGGYEQYF. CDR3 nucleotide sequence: TGCGCCAGCAGCCAGACAATACGGGGTGGCTACGAGCAGTACTTC.

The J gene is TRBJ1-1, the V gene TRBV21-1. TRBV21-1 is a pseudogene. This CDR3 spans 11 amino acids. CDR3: CASTLYTEAFF. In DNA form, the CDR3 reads TGTGCCAGCACCCTTTACACTGAAGCTTTCTTT.

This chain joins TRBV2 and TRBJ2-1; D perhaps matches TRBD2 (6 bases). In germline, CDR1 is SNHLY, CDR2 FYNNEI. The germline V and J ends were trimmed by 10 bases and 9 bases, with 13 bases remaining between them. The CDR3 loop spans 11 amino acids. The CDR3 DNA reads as TGTGCCACGGAGGGCCTGGGTGAGCAGTTCTTC. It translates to CATEGLGEQFF.

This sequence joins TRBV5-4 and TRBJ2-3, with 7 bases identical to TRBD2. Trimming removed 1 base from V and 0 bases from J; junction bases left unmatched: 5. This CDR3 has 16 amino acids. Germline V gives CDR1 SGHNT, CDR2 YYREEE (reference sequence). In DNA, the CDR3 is TGTGCCAGCAGCTTGTCCCTAGCGGTAAGCACAGATACGCAGTATTTT. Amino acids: CASSLSLAVSTDTQYF.

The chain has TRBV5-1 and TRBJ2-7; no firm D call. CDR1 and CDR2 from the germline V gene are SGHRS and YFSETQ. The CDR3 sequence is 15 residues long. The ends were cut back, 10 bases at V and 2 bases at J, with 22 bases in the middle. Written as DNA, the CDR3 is TGCGCCTCGACCGCGTCAGACTCTCCACCCTACGAGCAGTACTTC. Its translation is CASTASDSPPYEQYF.